The 4 T cell receptor beta chains reported below all come from one sample, sequenced in a study of a mutant IDH1 vaccine in newly diagnosed glioma. Sample time point: week 11, during vaccination. Vaccination used 300 ug of mutant IDH1 20-mer peptide per dose, with topical imiquimod. The method was immunoSEQ multiplex PCR; TCRdb's version includes in-frame clones alone and lacks a portion of them. The sample yields tens of thousands of clones, 70% seen once. Their cognate antigens are unknown. The sequencing here drew on peripheral blood mononuclear cells (PBMCs), taken from a glioma patient whose treatment included an IDH1 peptide vaccine. These receptors came from a man younger than 30 with glioma. Some clones in this sample may be carry-over from other donors' samples.

On this clone itself: Germline and junction disagree at one end, which may indicate a read error. The chain recombines TRBV2 with TRBJ2-1, with 9 bases aligning to TRBD1. This CDR3 has 17 amino acids. CDR1 is SNHLY and CDR2 is FYNNEI in the germline V gene. The DNA for the CDR3 is TGTGCCAGCAGCGAAGATATCCCGGGACAGGGATACAATGAGCAGTTCTTC. This encodes CASSEDIPGQGYNEQFF. The full variable domain, completed using reference TRBV2 and TRBJ2-1, is EPEVTQTPSHQVTQMGQEVILRCVPISNHLYFYWYRQILGQKVEFLVSFYNNEISEKSEIFDDQFSVERPDGSNFTLKIRSTKLEDSAMYFCASSEDIPGQGYNEQFFGPGTRLTVL.

The chain couples TRBV7-8 to TRBJ1-2; the D gene is possibly TRBD1 (6 bases). The V gene's germline CDR1 is SGHVS and CDR2 FQNEAQ. Trimming left V 4 bases short and J 4 bases short, with 10 bases between. The CDR3 has 13 amino acids. The CDR3 region is CASSSTGSYGYTF. Here the CDR3 DNA reads TGTGCCAGCAGCTCGACAGGTTCCTATGGCTACACCTTC.

In its sample, this clone was seen once. The rearrangement uses TRBV27 and TRBJ1-2, with D unclear. This CDR3 spans 13 amino acids. Per germline, CDR1 MNHEY and CDR2 SMNVEV (reference sequence). V lost 5 bases and J lost 2, with 9 bases in between. The CDR3 DNA reads as TGTGCCAGCAGTCGGACCGCCAACTATGGCTACACCTTC. As protein: CASSRTANYGYTF.

The chain joins TRBV28 to TRBJ1-5; tentatively, D is TRBD1 (5 bases). The CDR3 has 15 amino acids. Trimming stripped 6 bases from V and 3 bases from J, with 15 bases between. The V gene's germline CDR1 is MDHEN and CDR2 SYDVKM. The CDR3 reads CASSQGPGDNQPQHF. DNA for the CDR3: TGTGCCAGCAGCCAGGGACCTGGTGACAATCAGCCCCAGCATTTT.